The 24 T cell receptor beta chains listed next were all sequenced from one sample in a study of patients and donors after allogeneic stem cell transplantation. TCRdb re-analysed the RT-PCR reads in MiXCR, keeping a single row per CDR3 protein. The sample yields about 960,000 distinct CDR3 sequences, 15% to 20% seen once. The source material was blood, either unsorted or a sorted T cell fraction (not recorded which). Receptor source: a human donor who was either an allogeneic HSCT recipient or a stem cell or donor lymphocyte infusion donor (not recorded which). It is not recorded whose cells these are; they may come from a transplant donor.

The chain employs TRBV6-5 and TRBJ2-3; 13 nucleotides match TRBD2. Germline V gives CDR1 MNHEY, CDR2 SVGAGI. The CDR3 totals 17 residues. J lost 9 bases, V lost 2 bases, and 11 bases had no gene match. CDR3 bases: TGTGCCAGCAGTTACAGGACTAGCGGGGGCCCTCGGGGGACGCAGTATTTT. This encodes CASSYRTSGGPRGTQYF.

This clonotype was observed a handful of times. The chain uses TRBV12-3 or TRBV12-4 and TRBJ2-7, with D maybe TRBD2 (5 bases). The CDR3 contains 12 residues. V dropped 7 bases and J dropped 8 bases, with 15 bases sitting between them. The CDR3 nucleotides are TGTGCCAGCAACCTAGGAGCGGCAAAGCAGTACTTC. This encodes CASNLGAAKQYF.

The CDR3 DNA sequence: TGTGCCAGCAGCTCCGGGGGCTTGTGGGGCCAAGAGACCCAGTACTTC. As protein: CASSSGGLWGQETQYF. The V gene is TRBV5-5, the J gene TRBJ2-5; D is possibly TRBD1 or TRBD2 (6 bases each). Germline V gene lookup returns CDR1 SGHKS and CDR2 YYEKEE (reference sequence). The CDR3 spans 16 residues. V gave up 3 bases and J gave up 1 base, with 16 bases separating them.

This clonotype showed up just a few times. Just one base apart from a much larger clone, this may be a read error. The CDR3 protein is CASSGTDNEQFF. CDR3 DNA sequence: TGTGCCAGCAGCGGGACAGACAATGAGCAGTTCTTC. The chain has TRBV9 and TRBJ2-1, with D perhaps matching TRBD1 (6 bases). Germline-derived CDR1 and CDR2 are SGDLS and YYNGEE. Trimming stripped 3 bases from V and 5 bases from J, with 6 bases between. The CDR3 covers 12 residues.

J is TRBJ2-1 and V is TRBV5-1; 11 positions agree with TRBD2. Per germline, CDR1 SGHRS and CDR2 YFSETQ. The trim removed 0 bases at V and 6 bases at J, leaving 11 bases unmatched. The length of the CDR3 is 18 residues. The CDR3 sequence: CASSLDVAGGPIVNEQFF. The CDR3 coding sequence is TGCGCCAGCAGCTTGGACGTAGCGGGAGGGCCAATTGTCAATGAGCAGTTCTTC.

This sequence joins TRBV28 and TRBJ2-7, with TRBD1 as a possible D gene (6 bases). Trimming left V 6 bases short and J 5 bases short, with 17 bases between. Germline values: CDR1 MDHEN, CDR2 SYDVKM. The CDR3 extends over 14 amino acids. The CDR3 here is CASSYSGQVHEQYF. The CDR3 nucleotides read TGTGCCAGCAGCTACTCGGGACAAGTGCACGAGCAGTACTTC. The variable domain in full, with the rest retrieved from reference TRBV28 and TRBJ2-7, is DVKVTQSSRYLVKRTGEKVFLECVQDMDHENMFWYRQDPGLGLRLIYFSYDVKMKEKGDIPEGYSVSREKKERFSLILESASTNQTSMYLCASSYSGQVHEQYFGPGTRLTVT.

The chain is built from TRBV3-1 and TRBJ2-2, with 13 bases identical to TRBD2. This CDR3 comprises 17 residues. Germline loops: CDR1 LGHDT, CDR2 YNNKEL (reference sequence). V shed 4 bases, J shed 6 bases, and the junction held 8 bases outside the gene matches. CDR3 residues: CASSPTSGGPVSGELFF. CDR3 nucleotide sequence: TGTGCCAGCAGCCCGACTAGCGGGGGGCCGGTATCCGGGGAGCTGTTTTTT.

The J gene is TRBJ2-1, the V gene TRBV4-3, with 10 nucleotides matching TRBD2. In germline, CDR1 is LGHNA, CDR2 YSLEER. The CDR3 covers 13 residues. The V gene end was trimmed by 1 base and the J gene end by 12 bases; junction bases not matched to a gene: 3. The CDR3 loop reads CASSQVPSGGQFF. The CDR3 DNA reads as TGCGCCAGCAGCCAAGTCCCTAGCGGGGGGCAGTTCTTC.

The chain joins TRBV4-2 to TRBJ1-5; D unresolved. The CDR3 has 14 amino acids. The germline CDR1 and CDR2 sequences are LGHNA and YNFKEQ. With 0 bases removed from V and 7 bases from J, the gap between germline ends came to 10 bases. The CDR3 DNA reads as TGTGCCAGCAGCCAAGATTGGATTCAACAGCCCCAGCATTTT. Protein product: CASSQDWIQQPQHF.

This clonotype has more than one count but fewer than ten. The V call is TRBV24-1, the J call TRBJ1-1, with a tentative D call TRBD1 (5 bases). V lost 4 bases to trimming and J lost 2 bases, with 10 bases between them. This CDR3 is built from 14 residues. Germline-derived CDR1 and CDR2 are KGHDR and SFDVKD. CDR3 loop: CATSEGRGNTEAFF. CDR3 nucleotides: TGTGCCACCAGTGAGGGCCGGGGCAACACTGAAGCTTTCTTT.

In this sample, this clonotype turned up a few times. CDR3 region: CSAFTEVLYNSPLHF. The CDR3 bases are TGCAGTGCTTTCACAGAGGTCCTCTATAATTCACCCCTCCACTTT. V is TRBV20-1 and J is TRBJ1-6; D not certain. Trimming pared 5 bases from V and 3 bases from J, leaving 14 bases between. This CDR3 spans 15 amino acids. Germline V gives CDR1 DFQATT, CDR2 SNEGSKA (reference sequence).

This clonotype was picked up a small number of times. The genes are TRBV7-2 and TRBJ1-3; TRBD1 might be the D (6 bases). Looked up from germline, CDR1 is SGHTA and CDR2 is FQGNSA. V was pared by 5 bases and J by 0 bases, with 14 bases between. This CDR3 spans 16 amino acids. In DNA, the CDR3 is TGTGCCAGCAGCCTGGGGGGGGCGGGCTCTGGAAACACCATATATTTT. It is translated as CASSLGGAGSGNTIYF.

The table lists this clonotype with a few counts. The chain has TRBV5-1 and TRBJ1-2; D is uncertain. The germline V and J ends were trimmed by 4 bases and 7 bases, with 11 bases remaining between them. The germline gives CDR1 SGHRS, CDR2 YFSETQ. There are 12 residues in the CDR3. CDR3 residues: CASSPGVAGYTF. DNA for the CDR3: TGCGCCAGCAGCCCGGGTGTAGCTGGCTACACCTTC. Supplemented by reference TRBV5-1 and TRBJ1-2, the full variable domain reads KAGVTQTPRYLIKTRGQQVTLSCSPISGHRSVSWYQQTPGQGLQFLFEYFSETQRNKGNFPGRFSGRQFSNSRSEMNVSTLELGDSALYLCASSPGVAGYTFGSGTRLTVV.

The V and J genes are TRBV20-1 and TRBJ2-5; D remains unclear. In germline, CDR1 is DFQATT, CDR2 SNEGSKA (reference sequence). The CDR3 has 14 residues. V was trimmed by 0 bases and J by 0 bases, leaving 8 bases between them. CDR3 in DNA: TGCAGTGCTAGAGATCTGGTCAACCAAGAGACCCAGTACTTC. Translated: CSARDLVNQETQYF.

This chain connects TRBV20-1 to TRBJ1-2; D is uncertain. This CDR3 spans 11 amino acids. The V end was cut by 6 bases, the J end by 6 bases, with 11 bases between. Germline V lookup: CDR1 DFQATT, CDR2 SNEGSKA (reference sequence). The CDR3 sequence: CSAPNHNGYTF. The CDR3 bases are TGCAGTGCCCCTAACCATAATGGCTACACCTTC.

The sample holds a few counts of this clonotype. CDR3 in DNA: TGTGCCAGCAGACCGGACTCCCGGAAAGGTCAGCCCCAGCATTTT. This sequence encodes CASRPDSRKGQPQHF. V usage is TRBV7-2 and J usage is TRBJ1-5, with D uncertain. This CDR3 is built from 15 residues. The V end lost 6 bases, the J end lost 6 bases, and 18 bases lay between the germline ends. CDR1 SGHTA and CDR2 FQGNSA come from the germline V gene.

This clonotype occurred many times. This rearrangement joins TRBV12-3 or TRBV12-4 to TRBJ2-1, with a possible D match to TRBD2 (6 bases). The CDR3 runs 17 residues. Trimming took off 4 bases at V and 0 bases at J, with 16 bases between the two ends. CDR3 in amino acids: CASSSHWRGSSYNEQFF. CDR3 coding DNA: TGTGCCAGCAGTTCCCATTGGAGGGGCAGCTCCTACAATGAGCAGTTCTTC.

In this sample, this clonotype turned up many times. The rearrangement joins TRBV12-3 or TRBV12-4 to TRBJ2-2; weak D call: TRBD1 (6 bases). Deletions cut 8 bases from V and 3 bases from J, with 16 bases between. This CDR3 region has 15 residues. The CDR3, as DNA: TGTGCCAGCCAGCCACTCACAGGGTACACCGGGGAGCTGTTTTTT. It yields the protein CASQPLTGYTGELFF.

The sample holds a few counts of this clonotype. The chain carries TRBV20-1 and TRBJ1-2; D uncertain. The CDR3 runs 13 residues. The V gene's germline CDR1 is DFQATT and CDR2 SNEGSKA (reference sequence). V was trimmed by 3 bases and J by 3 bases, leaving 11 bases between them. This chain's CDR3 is CSASQKRDYGYTF. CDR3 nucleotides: TGCAGTGCTAGCCAAAAGAGGGACTATGGCTACACCTTC.

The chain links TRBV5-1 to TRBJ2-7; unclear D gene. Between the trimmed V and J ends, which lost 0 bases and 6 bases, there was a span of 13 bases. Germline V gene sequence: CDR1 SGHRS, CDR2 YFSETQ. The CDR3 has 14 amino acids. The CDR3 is CASSLEGLRTEQYF. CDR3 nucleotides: TGCGCCAGCAGCTTGGAGGGTCTCCGGACCGAGCAGTACTTC.

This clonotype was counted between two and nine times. In DNA form, the CDR3 reads TGCAGTGCCCCCATCGGGACTGCGCTCGTAGGGGAGCAGTTCTTC. Translation: CSAPIGTALVGEQFF. This sequence joins TRBV20-1 and TRBJ2-1; D is perhaps TRBD2 (6 bases). V was trimmed by 6 bases and J by 10 bases, leaving 25 bases between them. CDR1 DFQATT and CDR2 SNEGSKA come from the germline V gene (reference sequence). CDR3 length equals 15 residues.

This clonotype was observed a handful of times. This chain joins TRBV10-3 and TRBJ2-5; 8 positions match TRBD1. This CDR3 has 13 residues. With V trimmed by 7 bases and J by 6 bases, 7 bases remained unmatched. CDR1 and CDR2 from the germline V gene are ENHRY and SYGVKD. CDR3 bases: TGTGCCATCATGAAGACAGGGGCCAAGACCCAGTACTTC. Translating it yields CAIMKTGAKTQYF.

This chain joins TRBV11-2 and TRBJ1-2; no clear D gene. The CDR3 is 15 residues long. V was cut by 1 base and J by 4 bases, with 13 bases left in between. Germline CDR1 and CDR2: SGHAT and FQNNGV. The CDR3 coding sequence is TGTGCCAGCAGCTTAGGGGTCAAATCGGGCTATGGCTACACCTTC. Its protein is CASSLGVKSGYGYTF.

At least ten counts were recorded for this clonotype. The DNA of the CDR3 is TGTGCTAGTGGTTTGGTGTCCGACAACTATGGCTACACCTTC. Amino acids: CASGLVSDNYGYTF. V gene TRBV12-5 combines with J gene TRBJ1-2; D call uncertain. Germline V CDR1 and CDR2: LGHNT, FRNRAP. Deletions cut 0 bases from V and 2 bases from J, with 7 bases between. The CDR3 consists of 14 residues.